These 10 T cell receptor beta chains were sequenced from one sample in a study of cytomegalovirus exposure and HLA in healthy donors. The primer mix had 60 Vbeta and 13 Jbeta primers. The data were produced by immunoSEQ multiplex PCR, yet TCRdb's version contains in-frame clones alone and is incomplete. The sample holds about 170,000 clones, roughly 84% seen once. The sequenced sample was PBMCs. The receptors stem from a boy between 2 and 10 years old in good health and CMV-seronegative.

The chain is built from TRBV9 and TRBJ1-2; 7 nucleotides agree with TRBD1. Germline V gives CDR1 SGDLS, CDR2 YYNGEE. Unmatched junction bases numbered 3, after V lost 2 bases and J lost 2 bases. This CDR3 contains 14 residues. CDR3 protein: CASSVTGANYGYTF. CDR3 nucleotides: TGTGCCAGCAGCGTTACAGGGGCCAACTATGGCTACACCTTC.

The chain carries TRBV10-3 and TRBJ2-3; perhaps TRBD1 as D (6 bases). The V and J ends lost 2 bases and 1 base respectively, with 10 bases between them. The CDR3 has 15 residues. CDR1 is ENHRY and CDR2 is SYGVKD in the germline V gene. CDR3 sequence reads: CAISEGGVGTDTQYF. Here the CDR3 DNA reads TGTGCCATCAGTGAGGGGGGCGTGGGCACAGATACGCAGTATTTT.

The rearrangement links TRBV7-2 to TRBJ2-1; D perhaps matches TRBD1 (5 bases). This CDR3 has 15 residues. V was clipped by 6 bases and J by 7 bases, with 19 bases between them. Per the germline V gene, CDR1 is SGHTA and CDR2 is FQGNSA. CDR3 nucleotides: TGTGCCAGCAGACCTACGGCAGGGAATGAGAATGAGCAGTTCTTC. Protein: CASRPTAGNENEQFF.

V is TRBV2 and J is TRBJ2-7, with 8 bases aligning to TRBD2. Trimming cost V 4 bases and J 0 bases; bases outside gene matches: 5. The CDR3 is 15 amino acids. CDR1 and CDR2 (germline): SNHLY, FYNNEI. The CDR3 region has the DNA TGTGCCAGCAGTGGTACCAGCGGGAGCTCCTACGAGCAGTACTTC. Encoded protein: CASSGTSGSSYEQYF.

This clone turned up a few times. The chain couples TRBV5-1 to TRBJ2-6, with 9 bases aligning to TRBD1. CDR1 is SGHRS, CDR2 YFSETQ, per germline. V lost 5 bases and J lost 2; bases outside the gene matches: 2. The length of the CDR3 is 15 residues. The CDR3 protein is CASRRDRAGANVLTF. The CDR3 DNA sequence: TGCGCCAGCAGGAGGGACAGGGCTGGGGCCAACGTCCTGACTTTC.

J is TRBJ1-5 and V is TRBV6-5; 7 nucleotides align to TRBD1. Germline CDR1 and CDR2: MNHEY and SVGAGI. J lost 0 bases, V lost 2 bases, and 4 bases had no gene match. This CDR3 is built from 16 residues. The CDR3 coding sequence is TGTGCCAGCAGTTACCATGACAGGGATAGCAATCAGCCCCAGCATTTT. It translates to CASSYHDRDSNQPQHF.

Details on this clone: At one boundary the junction diverges from the germline segment, which might be a read error. The gene calls are TRBV30 and TRBJ1-2; perhaps TRBD1 as D (6 bases). Germline V CDR1 and CDR2: GTSNPN, SVGIG (reference sequence). CDR3 length: 14 residues. CDR3 in DNA: TGTGCCTGGAGTGGCGGGGGGCGCTCCTATGTCTACACCTTC. Encoded protein: CAWSGGGRSYVYTF.

The chain employs TRBV7-2 and TRBJ2-7, with D perhaps matching TRBD2 (6 bases). V was shortened by 4 bases and J by 2 bases, with 18 bases between the two germline ends. Germline-derived CDR1 and CDR2 are SGHTA and FQGNSA. The CDR3 is 16 residues long. CDR3 loop: CASSSTSGLETYEQYF. The CDR3 DNA reads TGTGCCAGCAGCTCCACCTCGGGACTGGAAACCTACGAGCAGTACTTC. Variable domain in full (rest from reference TRBV7-2 and TRBJ2-7): GAGVSQSPSNKVTEKGKDVELRCDPISGHTALYWYRQSLGQGLEFLIYFQGNSAPDKSGLPSDRFSAERTGGSVSTLTIQRTQQEDSAVYLCASSSTSGLETYEQYFGPGTRLTVT.

The CDR3 nucleotides read TGCAGCGTTGAAGTCGGACATGAAGCTTTCTTT. Encoded protein: CSVEVGHEAFF. This sequence joins TRBV29-1 and TRBJ1-1; a weak D match, TRBD1 (5 bases). V was trimmed by 1 base and J by 7 bases, leaving 7 bases between them. This CDR3 spans 11 amino acids. The germline gives CDR1 SQVTM, CDR2 ANQGSEA.

This CDR3 reads CASSLVLAGKPQHF. The CDR3 coding sequence is TGCGCCAGCAGCTTGGTTCTTGCGGGAAAGCCCCAGCATTTT. V and J are TRBV5-1 and TRBJ1-5; D uncertain. This CDR3 region has 14 residues. The germline V and J ends were trimmed by 0 bases and 8 bases, with 12 bases remaining between them. Germline V gene sequence: CDR1 SGHRS, CDR2 YFSETQ.